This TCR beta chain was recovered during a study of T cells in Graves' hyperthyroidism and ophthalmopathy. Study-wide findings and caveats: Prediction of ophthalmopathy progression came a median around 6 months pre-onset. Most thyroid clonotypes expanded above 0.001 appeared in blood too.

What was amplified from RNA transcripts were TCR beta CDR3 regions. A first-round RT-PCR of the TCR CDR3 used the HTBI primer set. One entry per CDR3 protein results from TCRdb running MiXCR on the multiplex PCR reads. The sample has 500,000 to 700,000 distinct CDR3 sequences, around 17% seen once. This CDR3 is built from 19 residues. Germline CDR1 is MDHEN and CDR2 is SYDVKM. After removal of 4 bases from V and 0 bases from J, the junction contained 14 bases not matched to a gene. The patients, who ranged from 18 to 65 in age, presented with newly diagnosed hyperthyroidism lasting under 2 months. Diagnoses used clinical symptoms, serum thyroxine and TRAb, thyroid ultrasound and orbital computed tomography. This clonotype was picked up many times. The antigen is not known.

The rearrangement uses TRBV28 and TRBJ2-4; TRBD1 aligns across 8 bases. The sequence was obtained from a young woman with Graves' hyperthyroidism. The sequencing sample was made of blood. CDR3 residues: CASSYPGGKSPIAKNIQYF. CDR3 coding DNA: TGTGCCAGCAGTTACCCAGGGGGCAAAAGTCCTATAGCCAAAAACATTCAGTACTTC.